Here is one T cell receptor beta chain with its context. The clone's antigen remains unknown. No base qualities exist here, and no much larger clone lies one base off it. This specimen comes from a study of shared clonotypes between healthy human individuals (dated by TCRdb to the early 2020s). A note on the overall study: Two women and a few men aged 18 to 49 years were included in the cohort. For each donor, three plates each were used for CD4 naive and CD4 memory, two plates were used for CD8 naive, and one plate was used for CD8 memory. Blood TCR repertoires of roughly 5 healthy adults were deeply sequenced to estimate repertoire size and the extent of clonotype sharing between individuals. Libraries were prepared and TCR repertoires were sequenced by different laboratories using diverse techniques, in order to increase sequencing depth and limit assay-specific biases. Each donor's leukapheresis produced roughly between roughly 0.94 and 9.5 billion PBMCs.

The germline V gene gives CDR1 as SGHNT and CDR2 as YENEEA. The CDR3 runs 13 amino acids, cysteine and phenylalanine included. Only the CDR3 part of the read is kept: 39 bases, read in frame from the first base. V lost 1 base and J lost 1 base; the stretch between them is 4 bases long. The donors were healthy, HIV-negative adults with no recently reported acute infections or vaccinations. Every donor was a Caucasian adult residing in Nashville, Tennessee, USA. CD8 memory samples were composed of magnetically selected CD45RO+ cells combined with CCR7-negative CD45RA+ effector memory (TemRA) cells. After blood collection by leukapheresis, PBMCs were isolated using Ficoll-Histopaque density gradient centrifugation and then cryopreserved in the vapor phase of liquid nitrogen. Analytical flow cytometry was used to check the purity and quantity of every magnetically sorted T cell population. Each sorted fraction had its genomic DNA isolated and then quantified by UV absorbance on a Nanodrop 2000c.

Using the deep immunoSEQ assay, TCR CDR3 regions were amplified from genomic DNA by multiplex PCR. Extracted genomic DNA from each cell subset was distributed evenly across all wells of several immunoSEQ 96-well plates, and each plate was treated as a replicate. For sorted subsets, approximately 200 ng of genomic DNA, equivalent to roughly 33,000 T cell genomes, went into each replicate PCR. Purified libraries were quantified with a Qubit 3.0 fluorometer, sized on a Bioanalyzer 2100, and re-quantified with the KAPA Library Quantification kit. Every immunoSEQ 96-well plate was sequenced on a separate single-read 150-cycle Illumina NextSeq 550 flow cell. The original pipeline was this. Because the immunoSEQ output held only junctional sequences and lacked quality scores, the filtering could not match the filtering applied to full-length reads. Sequences were annotated with PyIR, a Python wrapper for IgBLAST v1.9, using IMGT germline references to assign V/J genes and CDR3. Reads were removed for weak V/J assignments (E-value above 1e-6), missing CDR3, stop codons, out-of-frame junctions, or ambiguous translated residues. A V3J clonotype was defined by an identical inferred V gene, J gene, and CDR3 amino acid sequence. To compute the percentage overlap between repertoires, the number of shared unique clonotypes was divided by the size of the smaller repertoire. Richness of each repertoire was evaluated using RTK rarefaction, the Chao1 estimator, and Recon v2.1 estimates of unobserved clonotypes. For all TCRbeta clonotypes obtained by the gDNA method from a few donors, generation probabilities were computed with OLGA. Not all clones reach the TCRdb copy of this immuneACCESS table, which keeps in-frame sequences only. Checked studies attribute under half of the gap to unresolved V genes and leave the rest unexplained. V and J calls and clone size are copied from that table; D and trimming were computed from the DNA. This sample has about 330,000 clones in its table, and about nine tenths of those were observed once. Jointly, the top ten make up around 15% of the sample.

What the study reported, not specific to this receptor: Higher generation probabilities were observed for clonotypes shared by all four sorted-subset donors than for non-shared clonotypes. Estimated clonotype richness was generally larger for naive than for memory subsets. Around 5% of naive CD4, 3.5% of naive CD8, roughly 2.4% of memory CD4, and 0.35% to 0.4% of memory CD8 clonotypes were shared across a few donors. Even with the large sequencing depth, rarefaction of the sorted-subset datasets indicated that sequencing was incomplete. The genetic and exposure-history diversity represented was limited by the small number of donors. Sampling was restricted to blood, and TCR repertoires in tissues likely differ from the TCR repertoires found in blood. Pairwise subsampling indicated that sequencing depth was expected to affect the degree of clonotype sharing among donors.

The TCR sequence derives from a man between 18 and 29 years old in good health. The sequence joins TRBV11-3 to TRBJ1-1, with an unclear D gene assignment. Sequencing was carried out using memory CD8+ T cells sorted from blood. This specimen's cell subset or site label, per the study, means: CD45RO+ cells pooled with CCR7-negative TemRA cells. The nucleotide sequence reads TGTGCCAGCAGCTTAGCGGAGAACACTGAAGCTTTCTTT. Translated, this gives CASSLAENTEAFF.